This T cell receptor beta chain was recorded in a study of blood T cell repertoires in COVID-19. The overall study: Samples taken during acute and convalescent COVID-19 were collected in the United States, Italy and Spain.

Germline CDR1 reads MNHEY; CDR2 reads SMNVEV (reference sequence). This CDR3 has 17 amino acids. V was clipped by 7 bases and J by 8 bases, with 24 bases between them. Assay: immunoSEQ multiplex PCR; the TCRdb copy retains only in-frame clones and omits some. The sample has a few hundred thousand clones, around 92% seen once; the top ten hold more than 1%. The chain uses TRBV27 and TRBJ1-6; D not certain. The sequenced sample consisted of peripheral blood. The source of this sequence is a middle-aged man with acute or convalescent COVID-19. As DNA, the CDR3 is TGTGCCAGCACCCCACTAGCCGGGCAACAGAGGGATTCACCCCTCCACTTT. Residues: CASTPLAGQQRDSPLHF.